This T cell receptor (beta chain) was identified during a study of T-cell reconstitution after alpha-beta-depleted transplantation in children. General observations from the study: The origin of alpha-beta T cells about two months after transplant was reportedly several hundred expanded graft clones.

Comments on this clonotype: Antigen: not known.

The CDR3 is 13 residues long. V was pared by 9 bases and J by 3 bases, with 16 bases between. Germline lookup yields CDR1 SGHDT and CDR2 YYEEEE. During its preparation, the TCRbeta library received unique molecular identifiers. TCRdb reprocessed the PCR reads with MiXCR, giving one entry per CDR3 protein. Seen here are hundreds of thousands of distinct CDR3 sequences, around 13% observed once, and the top ten hold 2.2%. This clonotype was sampled from a male patient under 18 who had a stem cell transplant for acute myeloid leukemia, so the T cells may come from the graft donor. The sample consisted of PBMCs, mostly from graft donor cells, taken 360 days after TCRalphabeta/CD19-depleted stem cell transplant. V gene TRBV5-6 combines with J gene TRBJ2-7, with D possibly being TRBD2 (6 bases). Here the CDR3 DNA reads TGTGCCATCGGCCCCGGGAGCCTCTACGAGCAGTACTTC. This codes for CAIGPGSLYEQYF. The whole variable domain, remainder taken from reference TRBV5-6 and TRBJ2-7, is DAGVTQSPTHLIKTRGQQVTLRCSPKSGHDTVSWYQQALGQGPQFIFQYYEEEERQRGNFPDRFSGHQFPNYSSELNVNALLLGDSALYLCAIGPGSLYEQYFGPGTRLTVT.